These 8 T cell receptor beta chains came from one sample sequenced in a study of blood T cell repertoires in COVID-19. The method was immunoSEQ multiplex PCR; TCRdb's version includes in-frame clones alone and lacks a portion of them. This table holds about 250,000 clones, around nine tenths found once. Sequenced input: peripheral blood. These receptors were taken from an older woman who had recovered from COVID-19.

The chain is built from TRBV6-5 and TRBJ1-1, with D possibly TRBD1 on 5 matching bases. The CDR3 totals 14 residues. Germline CDR1 is MNHEY and CDR2 is SVGAGI. V gave up 2 bases and J gave up 1 base, with 8 bases separating them. CDR3 amino acids: CASSYTGTNTEAFF. CDR3 sequence (DNA): TGTGCCAGCAGTTACACAGGAACGAACACTGAAGCTTTCTTT.

The rearrangement uses TRBV28 and TRBJ1-5; possible D gene TRBD1, 5 bases. Germline loops: CDR1 MDHEN, CDR2 SYDVKM. Trimming took 6 bases from V and 0 from J, leaving 9 bases between them. This CDR3 is 14 amino acids long. CDR3: CASRGPYSNQPQHF. CDR3 bases: TGTGCCAGCAGGGGGCCGTATAGCAATCAGCCCCAGCATTTT. Filled out from reference TRBV28 and TRBJ1-5, the complete variable domain reads DVKVTQSSRYLVKRTGEKVFLECVQDMDHENMFWYRQDPGLGLRLIYFSYDVKMKEKGDIPEGYSVSREKKERFSLILESASTNQTSMYLCASRGPYSNQPQHFGDGTRLSIL.

The chain joins TRBV9 to TRBJ1-2; D is unclear. CDR3 length: 13 residues. V was cut by 0 bases and J by 5 bases, with 8 bases left in between. Germline-derived CDR1 and CDR2 are SGDLS and YYNGEE. In nucleotides, the CDR3 is TGTGCCAGCAGCGTAGTGGGAGTTTATGGCTACACCTTC. Translating it yields CASSVVGVYGYTF.

J is TRBJ2-3 and V is TRBV5-1, with 8 bases aligning to TRBD1. The CDR3 extends over 14 amino acids. Trimming at V came to 3 bases and at J to 4 bases, leaving 4 bases not matched to a gene. CDR1 and CDR2 from the germline V gene are SGHRS and YFSETQ. Here the CDR3 reads CASSSRTGPDTQYF. CDR3 nucleotide sequence: TGCGCCAGCAGCTCAAGGACAGGGCCAGATACGCAGTATTTT.

Notes on this clone: One end of the junction is discordant with germline, which a read error may explain. The chain combines TRBV7-7 with TRBJ2-3; 12 bases agree with TRBD2. CDR1 is SSHAT, CDR2 FNYEAQ, per germline (reference sequence). This CDR3 has 14 amino acids. CDR3: CASSRGTSGDTQYF. The CDR3 nucleotides read TGTGCTAGCAGCCGGGGGACTAGCGGGGATACGCAGTATTTT.

The chain links TRBV28 to TRBJ1-6, with 9 bases fitting TRBD1. CDR1 is MDHEN, CDR2 SYDVKM, per germline. This CDR3 has 17 amino acids. J lost 5 bases, V lost 3 bases, and 8 bases had no gene match. The CDR3 protein is CASSFAGQGRDNSPLHF. The CDR3 DNA is TGTGCCAGCAGTTTTGCGGGACAGGGTAGGGATAATTCACCCCTCCACTTT.

This clone turned up a few times. The chain is built from TRBV6-2 or TRBV6-3 and TRBJ2-3, with a weak D call TRBD2 (5 bases). Germline V gene lookup returns CDR1 MNHEY and CDR2 SVGEGT. The CDR3 covers 15 residues. The V end lost 0 bases, the J end lost 6 bases, and 13 bases lay between the germline ends. CDR3 amino acids: CASSYSPGRRDTQYF. DNA of the CDR3: TGTGCCAGCAGTTACTCTCCGGGCAGGAGGGATACGCAGTATTTT.

This clone was detected only once. This chain joins TRBV7-9 and TRBJ2-1; TRBD1 matches 9 bases. V dropped 5 bases and J dropped 0; count of bases not matched to a gene: 8. The CDR3 has 17 residues. Looked up from germline, CDR1 is SEHNR and CDR2 is FQNEAQ (reference sequence). The CDR3 DNA reads as TGTGCCAGCAGCCCGGGACAGGGTTTCTTCTCCTACAATGAGCAGTTCTTC. Its protein is CASSPGQGFFSYNEQFF.